This T cell receptor beta chain came from a study of blood T cell repertoires in COVID-19. As for the study in general: Italy, Spain and the United States were the sources of the convalescent and acute COVID-19 samples.

Sequenced by immunoSEQ multiplex PCR; TCRdb stores in-frame clones only, minus some. The data contain about 200,000 clones, around 90% of them singletons. The study recruited people aged 18 to 89 years across approximately 23 US areas. Cohorts were assigned according to the clinical history that participants reported. This receptor was taken from a young woman who had recovered from COVID-19. Input material: PBMCs or T cells enriched from blood (not recorded which).

The CDR3 reads CASSFSREGGYTF. CDR3 in DNA: TGTGCCAGCAGCTTCAGCAGGGAAGGTGGCTACACCTTC. The chain joins TRBV7-2 to TRBJ1-2; D perhaps matches TRBD1 (5 bases). Germline values: CDR1 SGHTA, CDR2 FQGNSA. The ends were cut back, 3 bases at V and 7 bases at J, with 12 bases in the middle. The CDR3 totals 13 residues.